These 23 T cell receptor beta chains share one sample of origin, sequenced in a study of CD8 T cells in ankylosing spondylitis. Study-level findings and limits: A motif of 7 to 9 highly homologous TCR beta variants was seen as apparently characteristic of ankylosing spondylitis blood.

No antigen is known for these receptors. A single record per CDR3 protein comes from TCRdb applying MiXCR to the 5' RACE reads. The table lists about 450,000 distinct CDR3 sequences, 20% to 30% of them singletons. The specimen sequenced was blood, either unsorted or a sorted T cell fraction (not recorded which). These receptors were obtained from a male donor with ankylosing spondylitis.

This chain connects TRBV7-2 to TRBJ2-1, with a weak D call TRBD2 (6 bases). The germline V and J ends were trimmed by 1 base and 2 bases, with 12 bases remaining between them. CDR1 and CDR2 from the germline V gene are SGHTA and FQGNSA. CDR3 length equals 16 residues. The CDR3 sequence is CASSLVGTAAYNEQFF. DNA for the CDR3: TGTGCCAGCAGCTTAGTCGGGACTGCCGCCTACAATGAGCAGTTCTTC.

In its sample, this clonotype was seen a few times. The rearrangement uses TRBV6-1 and TRBJ2-5, with 8 bases lining up with TRBD2. The V gene's germline CDR1 is MNHNS and CDR2 SASEGT. The J segment lost 6 bases and the V segment lost 5 bases, leaving 11 bases of the junction unmatched. The CDR3 is 15 residues long. Here the CDR3 DNA reads TGTGCCAGCAGTCCCGGGACTAGTGGAACGAAGACCCAGTACTTC. It is translated as CASSPGTSGTKTQYF.

The gene calls are TRBV2 and TRBJ1-2, with TRBD1 matching over 7 bases. CDR1 SNHLY and CDR2 FYNNEI come from the germline V gene. Unmatched junction bases numbered 10, after V lost 5 bases and J lost 7 bases. The CDR3 is 14 residues long. The CDR3 region has the DNA TGTGCCAGCAGTTTTGACAGGGATCGTGGTGGCTACACCTTC. It specifies CASSFDRDRGGYTF.

V usage is TRBV20-1 and J usage is TRBJ2-1; 9 positions agree with TRBD2. V trimming: 6 bases; J trimming: 7 bases; junction bases outside the gene matches: 10. The CDR3 totals 14 residues. Germline V lookup: CDR1 DFQATT, CDR2 SNEGSKA (reference sequence). The CDR3 DNA reads TGCAGTGCCCTAGGAGCGGGAGGCGGGAATGAGCAGTTCTTC. It is translated as CSALGAGGGNEQFF.

This clonotype was counted a few times. The chain employs TRBV5-1 and TRBJ2-7; 8 nucleotides agree with TRBD1. CDR3 size: 14 residues. V trimming: 4 bases; J trimming: 7 bases; junction bases outside the gene matches: 10. Germline V gives CDR1 SGHRS, CDR2 YFSETQ. The CDR3 coding sequence is TGCGCCAGCAGCCCCGGACAGGGATTGGGAGAGCAGTACGTC. Amino acids: CASSPGQGLGEQYV.

The rearrangement joins TRBV29-1 to TRBJ2-1, with 10 bases that match TRBD2. CDR3 length equals 13 residues. J was trimmed by 5 bases and V by 4 bases; bases with no gene match: 2. The V gene's germline CDR1 is SQVTM and CDR2 ANQGSEA. CDR3 protein: CSVAGTSDNEQFF. Written as DNA, the CDR3 is TGCAGCGTTGCCGGGACTAGCGACAATGAGCAGTTCTTC.

This clonotype has more than one count but fewer than ten. The chain has TRBV7-9 and TRBJ1-1; D is perhaps TRBD1 (6 bases). The V and J ends lost 4 bases and 4 bases respectively, with 13 bases between them. The CDR3 loop spans 14 amino acids. Germline CDR1 and CDR2: SEHNR and FQNEAQ (reference sequence). The CDR3 region is CASSWRQVGTEAFF. In DNA form, the CDR3 reads TGTGCCAGCAGCTGGAGACAGGTCGGCACTGAAGCTTTCTTT.

This clonotype was observed a few times. This chain uses TRBV6-1 with TRBJ1-4; D may be TRBD1 (6 bases). V lost 8 bases and J 3 bases, leaving 10 bases between the germline ends. Germline assignment: CDR1 MNHNS and CDR2 SASEGT. The CDR3 is 13 amino acids. The CDR3 DNA is TGTGCCAGCGGGGGGCTGCCTAATGAAAAACTGTTTTTT. It encodes CASGGLPNEKLFF.

DNA of the CDR3: TGCGCCAGCACCAACCGGGGCGGATACAATGAGCAGTTCTTC. This translates into CASTNRGGYNEQFF. The chain combines TRBV5-1 with TRBJ2-1, with D tentatively TRBD1 or TRBD2 (5 bases each). The V gene lost 6 bases and the J gene lost 4 bases, with 14 bases spanning the gap. Germline lookup yields CDR1 SGHRS and CDR2 YFSETQ. This CDR3 region has 14 residues.

This clonotype was picked up a small number of times. The chain couples TRBV5-1 to TRBJ2-2; perhaps TRBD2 as D (5 bases). The CDR3 has 21 residues. CDR1 is SGHRS, CDR2 YFSETQ, per germline. The V end was cut by 6 bases, the J end by 0 bases, with 30 bases between. CDR3 sequence: CASTKFSLPSPSGPNTGELFF. In DNA, the CDR3 is TGCGCCAGCACCAAATTTTCCCTGCCCAGTCCGAGCGGCCCGAACACCGGGGAGCTGTTTTTT.

The V call is TRBV7-9, the J call TRBJ1-4, with D perhaps TRBD1 (5 bases). Germline CDR1 is SEHNR and CDR2 is FQNEAQ (reference sequence). The CDR3 sequence is 15 residues long. Trimming took 2 bases from V and 2 from J, leaving 9 bases between them. In DNA, the CDR3 is TGTGCCAGCAGCTTAACTCCAGGGACTAATGAAAAACTGTTTTTT. Translating it yields CASSLTPGTNEKLFF. Using reference TRBV7-9 and TRBJ1-4 for the parts outside the CDR3, the full variable domain is DTGVSQNPRHKITKRGQNVTFRCDPISEHNRLYWYRQTLGQGPEFLTYFQNEAQLEKSRLLSDRFSAERPKGSFSTLEIQRTEQGDSAMYLCASSLTPGTNEKLFFGSGTQLSVL.

This clonotype was picked up a small number of times. J is TRBJ2-1 and V is TRBV6-4; a possible D gene is TRBD2 (6 bases). The CDR3 extends over 15 amino acids. Trimming stripped 6 bases from V and 6 bases from J, with 18 bases between. CDR1 and CDR2 from the germline V gene are MRHNA and SNTAGT. Here the CDR3 DNA reads TGTGCCAGCAGCCTCAGGTCGGGGGTATTCAATGAGCAGTTCTTC. Its translation: CASSLRSGVFNEQFF.

The gene calls are TRBV5-1 and TRBJ2-3; D may be TRBD2 (5 bases). The CDR3 sequence is 15 residues long. Germline V gene sequence: CDR1 SGHRS, CDR2 YFSETQ. The V end lost 1 base, the J end lost 0 bases, and 9 bases lay between the germline ends. CDR3 DNA sequence: TGCGCCAGCAGCTTGCGGGGAACTAGCACAGATACGCAGTATTTT. Translating it yields CASSLRGTSTDTQYF.

This clonotype was picked up a small number of times. The chain uses TRBV20-1 and TRBJ2-7; D may be TRBD1 (7 bases). Trimming left V 4 bases short and J 3 bases short, with 16 bases between. The CDR3 runs 14 residues. Germline V CDR1 and CDR2: DFQATT, SNEGSKA (reference sequence). The CDR3: CSATYSQGGYEQYF. For the CDR3, the DNA is TGCAGTGCTACTTACTCCCAGGGGGGCTACGAGCAGTACTTC.

The chain is built from TRBV7-2 and TRBJ1-1; D remains unclear. Looked up from germline, CDR1 is SGHTA and CDR2 is FQGNSA. Trimming shortened V by 0 bases and J by 0 bases, and 8 bases separated the two germline ends. This CDR3 region has 15 residues. As DNA, the CDR3 is TGTGCCAGCAGCTTAGCCGGACGGGTGAACACTGAAGCTTTCTTT. This sequence encodes CASSLAGRVNTEAFF.

The genes are TRBV25-1 and TRBJ2-7, with TRBD1 as a possible D gene (5 bases). The V gene's germline CDR1 is MGHDK and CDR2 SYGVNS. This CDR3 has 14 residues. Trimming took off 2 bases at V and 3 bases at J, with 11 bases between the two ends. CDR3 in amino acids: CASSEVGRDYEQYF. In DNA, the CDR3 is TGTGCCAGCAGTGAAGTGGGCAGGGACTACGAGCAGTACTTC.

The rearrangement joins TRBV2 to TRBJ1-2, with a possible D match to TRBD1 (5 bases). The CDR3 length is 14 residues. Trimming took off 3 bases at V and 10 bases at J, with 18 bases between the two ends. The germline gives CDR1 SNHLY, CDR2 FYNNEI. For the CDR3, the DNA is TGTGCCAGCAGTGACCCCGGGACGGACTACCCCTACACCTTC. Encoded protein: CASSDPGTDYPYTF.

The CDR3 bases are TGTGCCACCAGCAGAGTGCTAGCGGGGTACCAAGAGACCCAGTACTTC. This translates into CATSRVLAGYQETQYF. This rearrangement joins TRBV15 to TRBJ2-5; 9 bases line up with TRBD2. CDR3 length equals 16 residues. In germline, CDR1 is LNHNV, CDR2 YYDKDF (reference sequence). The junction had 3 bases not matched to a gene; V was cut back by 1 base and J by 0 bases.

V usage is TRBV5-1 and J usage is TRBJ2-5; D call uncertain. Trimming took off 0 bases at V and 5 bases at J, with 11 bases between the two ends. CDR1 and CDR2 from the germline V gene are SGHRS and YFSETQ. This CDR3 has 14 amino acids. The CDR3 DNA reads TGCGCCAGCAGCTTGGTCTTTCGAAGGGAGACCCAGTACTTC. Amino acids: CASSLVFRRETQYF.

V is TRBV11-2 and J is TRBJ2-7; D is undetermined. CDR1 SGHAT and CDR2 FQNNGV come from the germline V gene. This CDR3 contains 15 residues. Trimming took off 5 bases at V and 3 bases at J, with 17 bases between the two ends. CDR3 DNA: TGTGCCAGCAGCCGTCAGACACGGAGTGACTACGAGCAGTACTTC. Amino acid sequence: CASSRQTRSDYEQYF.

This clonotype was seen a handful of times. The chain links TRBV12-3 or TRBV12-4 to TRBJ1-1, with D unclear. Trimming took off 1 base at V and 6 bases at J, with 9 bases between the two ends. The CDR3 totals 13 residues. The CDR3 here is CASSLEWSAEAFF. The CDR3 DNA is TGTGCCAGCAGTTTAGAGTGGTCCGCTGAAGCTTTCTTT.

This clonotype was observed many times. The chain is built from TRBV12-3 or TRBV12-4 and TRBJ2-2; a possible D gene is TRBD1 (5 bases). The V gene lost 5 bases and the J gene lost 1 base, with 8 bases spanning the gap. There are 14 residues in the CDR3. As DNA, the CDR3 is TGTGCCAGCAGTCGACAGCAGAACACCGGGGAGCTGTTTTTT. It encodes CASSRQQNTGELFF.

This chain links TRBV12-3 or TRBV12-4 with TRBJ2-1, with D unclear. The CDR3 has 11 residues. Trimming shortened V by 7 bases and J by 9 bases, and 10 bases separated the two germline ends. This chain's CDR3 is CASTQRGEQFF. In DNA, the CDR3 is TGTGCCAGCACCCAGCGCGGTGAGCAGTTCTTC.